Listed below are T cell receptor beta chains from one sample, sequenced in a study of cytomegalovirus exposure and HLA in healthy donors. Generated by immunoSEQ multiplex PCR, the TCRdb table keeps only in-frame clones and is missing some. The table has about 140,000 clones, 88% seen once. Material: PBMCs. Source of these receptors: a woman in her thirties or forties in good health and CMV-seronegative. Both conserved end residues are part of each CDR3. D genes are given only for firm matches.

CDR3,V,D,J
CASNWGGQGAFF,TRBV19,NA,TRBJ1-1
CASSLGGLAFNEQFF,TRBV11-2,NA,TRBJ2-1
CASSPGTTTEAFF,TRBV28,NA,TRBJ1-1
CAWSGLAAYNEQFF,TRBV30,TRBD2,TRBJ2-1
CASSSGRGSYNEQFF,TRBV4-2,TRBD2,TRBJ2-1
CASSRNTGQTYEQYF,TRBV4-3,TRBD1,TRBJ2-7
CASSLGQLSSGNTIYF,TRBV7-6,NA,TRBJ1-3
CAISPGTGLMNTEAFF,TRBV10-3,TRBD1,TRBJ1-1
CSVENFSGRLSYNEQFF,TRBV29-1,TRBD2,TRBJ2-1
CASRRQLGGPLHF,TRBV19,NA,TRBJ1-6
CASSSVGARGYSNQPQHF,TRBV7-9,NA,TRBJ1-5
CASSPPTRTNEQFF,TRBV18,NA,TRBJ2-1
CASSQAAGELFF,TRBV4-1,NA,TRBJ2-2
CASSLGAGAYEQYF,TRBV27,NA,TRBJ2-7
CSSSSGLAGGPGETQYF,TRBV7-9,TRBD2,TRBJ2-5
CASSADGIMTWNTEAFF,TRBV5-1,NA,TRBJ1-1
CASSLRPEASTDTQYF,TRBV4-2,NA,TRBJ2-3
CASSAGTSGFNEQFF,TRBV6-1,TRBD2,TRBJ2-1
CASSIAPGGLAGALNEQFF,TRBV19,TRBD2,TRBJ2-1
CASRDSNYNEQFF,TRBV2,NA,TRBJ2-1
CASRSRPLNTEAFF,TRBV5-1,NA,TRBJ1-1
CASSVVLAGEGEQFF,TRBV9,TRBD2,TRBJ2-1
CASSLAAGAYEQYF,TRBV5-6,NA,TRBJ2-7
CASSEVLGRVLDTQYF,TRBV6-1,TRBD2,TRBJ2-3
CASSFGGVDIQHF,TRBV27,TRBD2,TRBJ2-4
CASSTTGSEEQFF,TRBV11-2,NA,TRBJ2-1
CASSPRGTSGANEQFF,TRBV7-9,TRBD2,TRBJ2-1
CASSLAGDRTDTQYF,TRBV28,TRBD2,TRBJ2-3
CASSLTGVDTEAFF,TRBV7-9,TRBD1,TRBJ1-1
CASSQDPGGPFF,TRBV4-1,TRBD2,TRBJ2-1
CASSFEASGYNEQFF,TRBV7-9,TRBD2,TRBJ2-1
CASSLWGTGSQETQYF,TRBV7-2,TRBD1,TRBJ2-5
CASSQKREETQYF,TRBV4-2,NA,TRBJ2-5
CASSPALADNEQFF,TRBV18,TRBD2,TRBJ2-1
CSVQDREKLFF,TRBV20-1,NA,TRBJ1-4
CSALTFDGYTF,TRBV20-1,NA,TRBJ1-2
CASSLAPANGDTQYF,TRBV11-2,NA,TRBJ2-3
CASSLVRGQDGYTF,TRBV7-2,TRBD1,TRBJ1-2
CASSQDLRGLGYGYTF,TRBV4-2,TRBD1,TRBJ1-2
CASTYYETQYF,TRBV6-6,NA,TRBJ2-5
CASSEDRVGDEQYF,TRBV10-2,TRBD1,TRBJ2-7
CASSRQGALGEKLFF,TRBV6-1,TRBD1,TRBJ1-4
CASSQAKRFSPYEQYF,TRBV28,NA,TRBJ2-7
CASSYRYSEANVLTF,TRBV6-5,NA,TRBJ2-6
CASRDPGKIFEAFF,TRBV19,NA,TRBJ1-1
CASSQDVAGGPYNEQFF,TRBV4-2,TRBD2,TRBJ2-1
CASSLDGPPNTEAFF,TRBV5-1,NA,TRBJ1-1
CASSLGGFGNTIYF,TRBV27,NA,TRBJ1-3
CASSFRSGSSTDTQYF,TRBV5-4,NA,TRBJ2-3